The rows below give T cell receptor beta chains drawn from one sample of a study of blood T cell repertoires in COVID-19. Clones were sequenced by immunoSEQ multiplex PCR, and TCRdb holds only the in-frame ones, with some missing. The table has 200,000 or so clones, approximately 90% seen once. Input material: peripheral blood. These receptor sequences come from a man in his 70s with active or convalescent COVID-19. CDR3s include the opening cysteine and the closing phenylalanine or tryptophan. D genes are given only for firm matches. A row's size may be missing; if present it is once, few, many or a size class.

TRBJ2-4	TRBV6-6	once	TRBD1	TGTGCCAGCAGTTCTATAGGGACAGTTGAAAACATTCAGTACTTC	CASSSIGTVENIQYF
TRBJ2-5	TRBV19	-	-	TGTGCCAGTAGTCCGGGACTTCAGTCCCTCCGTCAAGAGACCCAGTACTTC	CASSPGLQSLRQETQYF
TRBJ2-1	TRBV12-3/TRBV12-4	-	-	TGTGCCAGCAGTCCCGGCGGCGACAATGAGCAGTTCTTC	CASSPGGDNEQFF
TRBJ1-5	TRBV4-3	-	-	TGCGCCAGCAGCCAAGAACCAGGCCAGCCCCAGCATTTT	CASSQEPGQPQHF
TRBJ2-3	TRBV18	-	TRBD1	TGTGCCAGCTCACCAGGGACAGGGGCCACAGATACGCAGTATTTT	CASSPGTGATDTQYF
TRBJ1-2	TRBV27	-	-	TGTGCCAGCAGTATTACGGGGGGGAATAACTATGGCTACACCTTC	CASSITGGNNYGYTF
TRBJ2-1	TRBV6-5	-	-	TGTGCCAGCAGTTTCGACAGTCATCAGCAGTTCTTC	CASSFDSHQQFF
TRBJ2-7	TRBV3-1/TRBV3-2	-	TRBD2	TGTGCCAGCAGCCATGTTGGGTTGGGCGGGGCGGGGGTATACGAGCAGTACTTC	CASSHVGLGGAGVYEQYF
TRBJ2-5	TRBV7-2	-	-	TGTGCCAGCTCCCCCGAGGTTGGGGAGACCCAGTACTTC	CASSPEVGETQYF
TRBJ2-7	TRBV5-1	-	TRBD1	TGCGCCAGCAGCCCATCCGGGACAGAGTTTTACGAGCAGTACTTC	CASSPSGTEFYEQYF
TRBJ1-3	TRBV6-5	-	TRBD1	TGTGCCAGCAGTTTGGGGACAGGGACCTCTGGAAACACCATATATTTT	CASSLGTGTSGNTIYF
TRBJ2-1	TRBV6-5	-	TRBD1	TGTGCCAGCAGTACCGACAGGGGGTTTGATGAGCAGTTCTTC	CASSTDRGFDEQFF
TRBJ2-7	TRBV4-1	once	TRBD2	TGCGCCAGCAGCCCCGATTGGACTAGCCCTTCCTACGAGCAGTACTTC	CASSPDWTSPSYEQYF
TRBJ1-6	TRBV3-1/TRBV3-2	-	TRBD1	TGTGCCAGCAGCACCCCCGGGACAGGGTATTATTCACCCCTCCACTTT	CASSTPGTGYYSPLHF
TRBJ2-5	TRBV7-7	-	-	TGTGCCAGCAGCTGGGGGACTGTGGAGACCCAGTACTTC	CASSWGTVETQYF
TRBJ2-5	TRBV19	-	TRBD1	TGTGCCAGTAGTAAGACAGGGGCTCGGGAGACCCAGTACTTC	CASSKTGARETQYF
TRBJ2-6	TRBV10-3	-	-	TGTGCCATCAGTGAGTCGGAGGGCTCTGGGGCCAACGTCCTGACTTTC	CAISESEGSGANVLTF
TRBJ1-5	TRBV28	-	-	TGTGCCAGCAATGGACCCACGGGGATTCAGCCCCAGCATTTT	CASNGPTGIQPQHF
TRBJ1-2	TRBV5-6	-	TRBD1	TGTGCCAGCAGCCCCGGACAGGTCGGCTACACCTTC	CASSPGQVGYTF
TRBJ2-7	TRBV6-2/TRBV6-3	-	TRBD2	TGTGCCAGCAGTTACTCGAAACTAGCGGGAGGAGACGAGCAGTACTTC	CASSYSKLAGGDEQYF
TRBJ2-7	TRBV5-6	few	-	TGTGCCAGCAGCTTGGAGAGGCAGGGGTTCTTCTACGAGCAGTACTTC	CASSLERQGFFYEQYF
TRBJ2-7	TRBV5-1	-	TRBD2	TGCGCCAGCACGTGGACTAGCGGGGGTTACTCCTACGAGCAGTACTTC	CASTWTSGGYSYEQYF
TRBJ2-7	TRBV29-1	few	TRBD1	TGCAGCATTAGGACAGGAGTCTACGAGCAGTACTTC	CSIRTGVYEQYF
TRBJ2-7	TRBV6-2/TRBV6-3	-	-	TGTGCCAGCAGTTACTCGCGGGGCCTCTCCTACGAGCAGTACTTC	CASSYSRGLSYEQYF
TRBJ2-7	TRBV21-1	-	-	TGTGCCAGCAGCATAATACGACAGGGGGGTTCCTACGAGCAGTACTTC	CASSIIRQGGSYEQYF
TRBJ1-1	TRBV9	-	TRBD1	TGTGCCAGCAGCGCCCGGGACAGGGGGACTGAAGCTTTCTTT	CASSARDRGTEAFF
TRBJ1-2	TRBV9	-	-	TGTGCCAGCAGCGTAACGGCCGGTGGGCAGAACTATGGCTACACCTTC	CASSVTAGGQNYGYTF
TRBJ2-1	TRBV7-2	-	TRBD1	TGTGCCAGCGGCAGGGGGATCTCCTACAATGAGCAGTTCTTC	CASGRGISYNEQFF
TRBJ1-4	TRBV7-2	once	TRBD1	TGTGCCAGCAGCTTAGGAAGCGGGACAGGGGTCGAAAAACTGTTTTTT	CASSLGSGTGVEKLFF
TRBJ1-1	TRBV2	-	TRBD1	TGTGCCAGCATGAGGACAGGGGTGGGCGAAGACACTGAAGCTTTCTTT	CASMRTGVGEDTEAFF
TRBJ1-2	TRBV28	-	TRBD1	TGTGCCAGCAGTTTGTTCGGACAGGGAAGGGGCTACACCTTC	CASSLFGQGRGYTF
TRBJ2-7	TRBV9	-	-	TGTGCCAGCCCGGAGTTGAGCTCCTACGAGCAGTACTTC	CASPELSSYEQYF
TRBJ2-3	TRBV10-1	once	-	TGCGCCAGCAGTGAGTCTGCAGGCGCCTTAATTACGCAGTATTTT	CASSESAGALITQYF
TRBJ2-2	TRBV5-1	-	-	TGCGCCAGCAGCTTGTTTGCGGCGAACACCGGGGAGCTGTTTTTT	CASSLFAANTGELFF
TRBJ2-1	TRBV29-1	-	-	TGCAGCGGGGTGGAGGGCCTCAATGAGCAGTTCTTC	CSGVEGLNEQFF
TRBJ1-1	TRBV14	-	-	TGTGCCAGCAGCCAAGATTGGGGCCACTTT	CASSQDWGHF
TRBJ1-2	TRBV27	once	-	TGTGCCTCACACGGCCCAGGATTCTCTGGCTACACCTTC	CASHGPGFSGYTF
TRBJ2-7	TRBV5-6	-	TRBD1	TGTGCCAGCAGCTTGGCCTGGGACAGGACCTACGAGCAGTACTTC	CASSLAWDRTYEQYF
TRBJ2-1	TRBV7-2	-	TRBD2	TGTGCCAGCAGCGCCCAGCGGGGGCATATTTGGGGTGAGCAGTTCTTC	CASSAQRGHIWGEQFF
TRBJ1-6	TRBV3-1/TRBV3-2	-	TRBD1	TGTGCCAGCAAGGGGGCAGGTTCACCCCTCCACTTT	CASKGAGSPLHF
TRBJ2-7	TRBV19	-	TRBD1	TGTGCCAGTAGTACGGACAGGTTTACCTACGAGCAGTACTTC	CASSTDRFTYEQYF
TRBJ2-5	TRBV10-2	-	TRBD1	TGCGCCAGCAGTTTGGACAGGGTAGTTGAGACCCAGTACTTC	CASSLDRVVETQYF
TRBJ1-2	TRBV2	-	-	TGTGCCAGCAGGGTCCAGTATGGCTACACCTTC	CASRVQYGYTF
TRBJ2-7	TRBV24-1	-	-	TGTGCCACCAGGGGCAGGGGAAATCCCTACGAGCAGTACTTC	CATRGRGNPYEQYF
TRBJ2-3	TRBV10-1	-	TRBD2	TGCGCCACCATTCATCTAGCGGGGAATAGCACAGATACGCAGTATTTT	CATIHLAGNSTDTQYF
TRBJ1-1	TRBV4-3	-	TRBD1	TGCGCCAGCAGCCCTGGGACAGGGGGCATGAACACTGAAGCTTTCTTT	CASSPGTGGMNTEAFF
TRBJ1-4	TRBV5-8	-	-	TGTGCCAGCAGCCTCGGGACTTTGAGAACTAATGAAAAACTGTTTTTT	CASSLGTLRTNEKLFF
TRBJ1-4	TRBV30	-	-	TGTGCCCTGAGAAAGGACAGTGGTGAAAAACTGTTTTTT	CALRKDSGEKLFF
TRBJ1-1	TRBV5-1	-	-	TGCGCCAGCAGGGTAGGTGGGACAACAAACACTGAAGCTTTCTTT	CASRVGGTTNTEAFF
TRBJ2-7	TRBV27	once	TRBD1	TGTGCCAGCAGTTTATCCCGTAGACAGGGTTCCTCCTACGAGCAGTACTTC	CASSLSRRQGSSYEQYF
TRBJ1-2	TRBV5-6	-	TRBD1	TGTGCCAGCAGCTTACGACAGGGTTCAACTTTTGGCTACACCTTC	CASSLRQGSTFGYTF
TRBJ1-4	TRBV10-1	-	-	TGCGCCAGCAGTGAAGACACCTCGTCACGGAAACTGTTTTTT	CASSEDTSSRKLFF
TRBJ2-7	TRBV11-2	-	TRBD2	TGTGCCAGCAGTCAAGGGGTACTAGCGCCCTCGCCCTACGAGCAGTACTTC	CASSQGVLAPSPYEQYF
TRBJ2-7	TRBV7-2	-	TRBD2	TGTGCCAGCAGCTTATCCCCTAGCGGGAGCCGTGTCGAGCAGTACTTC	CASSLSPSGSRVEQYF
TRBJ2-1	TRBV13	-	-	TGTGCCAGCAGCTTTAAAGCTCGAGGGGGCTCCTACAATGAGCAGTTCTTC	CASSFKARGGSYNEQFF